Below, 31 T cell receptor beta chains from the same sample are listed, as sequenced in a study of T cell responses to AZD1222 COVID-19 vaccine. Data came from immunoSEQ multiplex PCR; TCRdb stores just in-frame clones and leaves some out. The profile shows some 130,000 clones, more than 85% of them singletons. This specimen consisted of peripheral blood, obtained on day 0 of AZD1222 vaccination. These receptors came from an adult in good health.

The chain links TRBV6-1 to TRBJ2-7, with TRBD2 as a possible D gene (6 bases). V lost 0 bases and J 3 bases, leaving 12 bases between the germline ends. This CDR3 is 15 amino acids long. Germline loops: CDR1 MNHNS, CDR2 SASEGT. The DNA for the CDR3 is TGTGCCAGCAGTGAAGCTGAAAGCGGGCTCTACGAGCAGTACTTC. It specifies CASSEAESGLYEQYF.

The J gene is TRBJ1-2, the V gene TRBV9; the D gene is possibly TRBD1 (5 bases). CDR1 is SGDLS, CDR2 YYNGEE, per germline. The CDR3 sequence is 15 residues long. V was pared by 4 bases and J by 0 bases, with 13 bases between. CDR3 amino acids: CASSPRGGANYGYTF. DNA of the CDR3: TGTGCCAGCAGCCCCCGGGGAGGGGCTAACTATGGCTACACCTTC. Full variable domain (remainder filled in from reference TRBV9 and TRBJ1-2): DSGVTQTPKHLITATGQRVTLRCSPRSGDLSVYWYQQSLDQGLQFLIQYYNGEERAKGNILERFSAQQFPDLHSELNLSSLELGDSALYFCASSPRGGANYGYTFGSGTRLTVV.

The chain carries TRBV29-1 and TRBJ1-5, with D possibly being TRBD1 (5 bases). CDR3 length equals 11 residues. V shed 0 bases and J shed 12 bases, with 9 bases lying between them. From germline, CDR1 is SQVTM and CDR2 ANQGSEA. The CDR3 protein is CSVEDGQGQHF. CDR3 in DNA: TGCAGCGTTGAAGATGGGCAGGGCCAGCATTTT.

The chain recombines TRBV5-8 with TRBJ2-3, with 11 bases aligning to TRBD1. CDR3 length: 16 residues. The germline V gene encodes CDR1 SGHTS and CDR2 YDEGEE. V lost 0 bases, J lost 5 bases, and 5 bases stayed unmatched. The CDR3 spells CASSLGMGQGGDTQYF. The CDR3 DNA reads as TGTGCCAGCAGCTTGGGGATGGGACAGGGGGGAGATACGCAGTATTTT.

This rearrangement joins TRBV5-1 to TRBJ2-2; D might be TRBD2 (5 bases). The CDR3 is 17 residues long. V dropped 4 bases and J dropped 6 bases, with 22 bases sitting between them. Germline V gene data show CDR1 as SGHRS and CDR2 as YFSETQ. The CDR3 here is CASSPPGRTQVAGELFF. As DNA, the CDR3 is TGCGCCAGCAGCCCCCCGGGGAGAACCCAGGTGGCCGGGGAGCTGTTTTTT.

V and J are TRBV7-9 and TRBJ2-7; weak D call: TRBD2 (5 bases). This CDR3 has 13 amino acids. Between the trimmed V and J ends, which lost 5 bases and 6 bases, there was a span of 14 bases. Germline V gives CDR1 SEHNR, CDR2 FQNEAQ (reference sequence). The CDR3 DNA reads TGTGCCAGCAGCGGCCGGGCCGAGGGCGAGCAGTACTTC. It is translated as CASSGRAEGEQYF.

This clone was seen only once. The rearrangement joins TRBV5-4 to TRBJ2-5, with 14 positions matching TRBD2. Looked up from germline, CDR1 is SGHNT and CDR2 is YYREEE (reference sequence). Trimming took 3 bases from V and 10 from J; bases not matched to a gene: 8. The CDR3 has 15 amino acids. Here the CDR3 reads CASSSGLAGGGNQYF. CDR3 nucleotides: TGTGCCAGCAGCTCCGGACTAGCGGGGGGAGGGAACCAGTACTTC.

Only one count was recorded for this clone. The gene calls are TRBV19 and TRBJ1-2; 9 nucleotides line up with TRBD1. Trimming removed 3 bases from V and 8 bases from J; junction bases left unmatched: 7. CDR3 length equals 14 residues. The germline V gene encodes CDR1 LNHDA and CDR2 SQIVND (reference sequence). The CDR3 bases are TGTGCCAGTAGTATCACCGGGACAGGGAACGGCTACACCTTC. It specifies CASSITGTGNGYTF.

CDR3 DNA sequence: TGTGCCAGCAGTTACAGCTGGAGGTCCTATGGCTACACCTTC. Translating gives CASSYSWRSYGYTF. The gene calls are TRBV27 and TRBJ1-2; no firm D call. Deletions cut 4 bases from V and 4 bases from J, with 13 bases between. CDR1 is MNHEY, CDR2 SMNVEV, per germline (reference sequence). The CDR3 extends over 14 amino acids.

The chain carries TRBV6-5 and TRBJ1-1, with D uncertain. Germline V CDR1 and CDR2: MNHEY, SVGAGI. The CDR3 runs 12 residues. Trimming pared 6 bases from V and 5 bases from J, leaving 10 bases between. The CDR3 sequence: CASRDQGTEAFF. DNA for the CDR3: TGTGCCAGCAGGGACCAAGGGACTGAAGCTTTCTTT.

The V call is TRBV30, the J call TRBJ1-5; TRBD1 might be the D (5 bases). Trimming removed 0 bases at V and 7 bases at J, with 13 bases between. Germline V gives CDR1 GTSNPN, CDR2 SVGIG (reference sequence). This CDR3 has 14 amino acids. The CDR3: CAWSVSGLDQPQHF. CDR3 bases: TGTGCCTGGAGTGTATCAGGGTTAGACCAGCCCCAGCATTTT.

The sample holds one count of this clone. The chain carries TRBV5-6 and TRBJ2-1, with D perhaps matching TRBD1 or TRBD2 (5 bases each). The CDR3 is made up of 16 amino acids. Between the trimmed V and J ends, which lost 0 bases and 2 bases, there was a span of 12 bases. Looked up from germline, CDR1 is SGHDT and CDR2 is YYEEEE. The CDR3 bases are TGTGCCAGCAGCTTGGGAGGGGCAAGGACCTACAATGAGCAGTTCTTC. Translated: CASSLGGARTYNEQFF.

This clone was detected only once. CDR3 sequence reads: CASSPTDGRNTGELFF. The CDR3 DNA reads TGTGCCAGCTCACCGACGGACGGACGGAACACCGGGGAGCTGTTTTTT. The V and J genes are TRBV18 and TRBJ2-2, with D unresolved. CDR1 is KGHSH and CDR2 is LQKENI in the germline V gene. V was shortened by 3 bases and J by 1 base, with 12 bases between the two germline ends. This CDR3 contains 16 residues.

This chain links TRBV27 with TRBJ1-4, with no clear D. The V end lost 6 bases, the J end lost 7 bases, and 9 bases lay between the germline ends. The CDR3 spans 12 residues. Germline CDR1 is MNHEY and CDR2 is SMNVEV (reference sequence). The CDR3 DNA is TGTGCCAGCAGGAAGAACAGTGAAAAACTGTTTTTT. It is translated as CASRKNSEKLFF.

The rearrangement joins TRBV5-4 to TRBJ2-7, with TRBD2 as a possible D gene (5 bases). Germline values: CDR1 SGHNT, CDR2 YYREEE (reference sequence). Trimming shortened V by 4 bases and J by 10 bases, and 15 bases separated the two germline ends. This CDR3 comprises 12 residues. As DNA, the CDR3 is TGTGCCAGCAGCCGGGGTGGGCAAACCCAGTACTTC. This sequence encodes CASSRGGQTQYF. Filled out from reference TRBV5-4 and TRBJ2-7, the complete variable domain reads ETGVTQSPTHLIKTRGQQVTLRCSSQSGHNTVSWYQQALGQGPQFIFQYYREEENGRGNFPPRFSGLQFPNYSSELNVNALELDDSALYLCASSRGGQTQYFGPGTRLTVT.

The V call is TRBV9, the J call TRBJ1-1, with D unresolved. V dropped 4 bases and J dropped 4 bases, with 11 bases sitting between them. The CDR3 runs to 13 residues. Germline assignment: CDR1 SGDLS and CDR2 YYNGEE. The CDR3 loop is CASSSLGSTEAFF. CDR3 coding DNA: TGTGCCAGCAGCTCGCTCGGGAGCACTGAAGCTTTCTTT.

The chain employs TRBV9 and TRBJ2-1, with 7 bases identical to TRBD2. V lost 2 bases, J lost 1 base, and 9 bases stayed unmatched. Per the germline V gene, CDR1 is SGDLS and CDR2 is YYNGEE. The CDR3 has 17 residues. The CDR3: CASSVKGGRASYNEQFF. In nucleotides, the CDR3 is TGTGCCAGCAGCGTCAAGGGCGGGAGAGCATCCTACAATGAGCAGTTCTTC.

This chain's CDR3 is CASSLDTSSGNTIYF. The DNA of the CDR3 is TGCGCCAGCAGCTTGGATACGAGCTCTGGAAACACCATATATTTT. The chain combines TRBV5-1 with TRBJ1-3; no definite D call. The CDR3 runs 15 residues. CDR1 SGHRS and CDR2 YFSETQ come from the germline V gene. Between the trimmed V and J ends, which lost 0 bases and 0 bases, there was a span of 7 bases.

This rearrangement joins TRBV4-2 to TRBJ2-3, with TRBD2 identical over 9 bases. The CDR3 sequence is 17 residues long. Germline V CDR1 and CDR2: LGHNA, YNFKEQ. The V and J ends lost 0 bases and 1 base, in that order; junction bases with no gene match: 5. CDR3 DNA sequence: TGTGCCAGCAGCCAAGATCGGTCTAGCGGGGGCACAGATACGCAGTATTTT. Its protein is CASSQDRSSGGTDTQYF.

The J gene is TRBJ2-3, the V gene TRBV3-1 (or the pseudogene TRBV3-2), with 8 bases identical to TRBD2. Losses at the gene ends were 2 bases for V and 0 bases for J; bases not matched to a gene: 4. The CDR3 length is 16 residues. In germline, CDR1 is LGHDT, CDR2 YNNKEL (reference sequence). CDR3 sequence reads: CASSQRGGPSTDTQYF. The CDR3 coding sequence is TGTGCCAGCAGCCAACGGGGGGGGCCTAGCACAGATACGCAGTATTTT.

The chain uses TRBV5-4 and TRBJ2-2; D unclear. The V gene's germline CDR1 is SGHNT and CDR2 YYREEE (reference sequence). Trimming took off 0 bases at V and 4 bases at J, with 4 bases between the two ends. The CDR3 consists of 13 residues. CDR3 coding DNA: TGTGCCAGCAGCTTGGCGGGCACCGGGGAGCTGTTTTTT. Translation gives CASSLAGTGELFF. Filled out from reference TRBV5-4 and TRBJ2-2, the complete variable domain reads ETGVTQSPTHLIKTRGQQVTLRCSSQSGHNTVSWYQQALGQGPQFIFQYYREEENGRGNFPPRFSGLQFPNYSSELNVNALELDDSALYLCASSLAGTGELFFGEGSRLTVL.

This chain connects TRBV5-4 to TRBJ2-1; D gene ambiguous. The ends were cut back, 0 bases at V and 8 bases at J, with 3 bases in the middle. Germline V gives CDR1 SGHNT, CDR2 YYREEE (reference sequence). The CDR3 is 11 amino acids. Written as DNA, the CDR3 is TGTGCCAGCAGCTTGGCCGATGAGCAGTTCTTC. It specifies CASSLADEQFF.

The CDR3 DNA follows: TGTGCCAGCAGCGAAGACCCAATAGCCAAAAACATTCAGTACTTC. Translated, it gives CASSEDPIAKNIQYF. The V and J genes are TRBV9 and TRBJ2-4; no clear D gene. Trimming left V 3 bases short and J 0 bases short, with 10 bases between. The V gene's germline CDR1 is SGDLS and CDR2 YYNGEE. This CDR3 contains 15 residues.

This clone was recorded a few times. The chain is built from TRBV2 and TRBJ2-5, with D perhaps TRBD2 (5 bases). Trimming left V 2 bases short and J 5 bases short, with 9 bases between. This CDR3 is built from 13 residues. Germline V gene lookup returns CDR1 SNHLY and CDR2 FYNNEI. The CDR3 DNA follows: TGTGCCAGCAGTGAATCGGCGGGCGAGACCCAGTACTTC. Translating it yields CASSESAGETQYF.

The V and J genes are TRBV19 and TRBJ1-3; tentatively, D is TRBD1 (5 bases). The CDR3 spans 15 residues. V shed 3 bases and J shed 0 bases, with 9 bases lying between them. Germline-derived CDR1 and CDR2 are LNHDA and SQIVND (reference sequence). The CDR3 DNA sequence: TGTGCCAGTAGTATTCAGGGCAGCTCTGGAAACACCATATATTTT. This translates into CASSIQGSSGNTIYF.

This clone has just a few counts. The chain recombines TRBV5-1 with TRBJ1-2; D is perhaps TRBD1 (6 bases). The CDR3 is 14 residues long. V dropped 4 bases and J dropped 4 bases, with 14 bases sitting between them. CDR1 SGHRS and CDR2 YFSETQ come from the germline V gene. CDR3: CASSAAGEGYGYTF. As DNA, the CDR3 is TGCGCCAGCAGCGCCGCAGGGGAGGGCTATGGCTACACCTTC.

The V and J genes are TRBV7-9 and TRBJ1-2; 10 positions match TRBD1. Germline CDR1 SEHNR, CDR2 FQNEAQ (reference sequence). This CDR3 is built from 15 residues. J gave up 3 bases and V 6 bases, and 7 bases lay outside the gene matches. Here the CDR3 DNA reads TGTGCCAGCAGTCCGGGACAGGGGATATACTATGGCTACACCTTC. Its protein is CASSPGQGIYYGYTF. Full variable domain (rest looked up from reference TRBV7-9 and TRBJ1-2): DTGVSQNPRHKITKRGQNVTFRCDPISEHNRLYWYRQTLGQGPEFLTYFQNEAQLEKSRLLSDRFSAERPKGSFSTLEIQRTEQGDSAMYLCASSPGQGIYYGYTFGSGTRLTVV.

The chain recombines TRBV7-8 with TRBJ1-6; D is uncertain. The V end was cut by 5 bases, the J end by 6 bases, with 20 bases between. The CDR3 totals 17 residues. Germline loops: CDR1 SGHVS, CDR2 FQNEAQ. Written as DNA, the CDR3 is TGTGCCAGCAGCCTTTCTCAGGTTTGGTTGGCTAATTCACCCCTCCACTTT. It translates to CASSLSQVWLANSPLHF.

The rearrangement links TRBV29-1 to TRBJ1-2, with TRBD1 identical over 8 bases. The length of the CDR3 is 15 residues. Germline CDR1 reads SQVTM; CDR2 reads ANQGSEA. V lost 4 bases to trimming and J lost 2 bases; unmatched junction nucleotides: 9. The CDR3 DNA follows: TGCAGCGTTGTGGGCAGGGGGCCCTTCAACTATGGCTACACCTTC. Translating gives CSVVGRGPFNYGYTF.

CDR3 in DNA: TGCGCCAGCAGCTTGGCCGGCGGACTTTACAATGAGCAGTTCTTC. Translation: CASSLAGGLYNEQFF. The chain uses TRBV5-1 and TRBJ2-1; D might be TRBD2 (5 bases). The CDR3 is 15 residues long. The V gene lost 0 bases and the J gene lost 4 bases, with 11 bases spanning the gap. The V gene's germline CDR1 is SGHRS and CDR2 YFSETQ.

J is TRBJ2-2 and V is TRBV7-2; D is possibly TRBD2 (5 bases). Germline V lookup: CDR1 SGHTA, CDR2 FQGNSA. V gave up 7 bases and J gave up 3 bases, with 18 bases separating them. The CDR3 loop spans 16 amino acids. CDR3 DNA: TGTGCCAGCACCCCGCGCCCAGCGGAGTACACCGGGGAGCTGTTTTTT. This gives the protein CASTPRPAEYTGELFF. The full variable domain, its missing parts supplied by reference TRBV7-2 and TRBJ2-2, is GAGVSQSPSNKVTEKGKDVELRCDPISGHTALYWYRQSLGQGLEFLIYFQGNSAPDKSGLPSDRFSAERTGGSVSTLTIQRTQQEDSAVYLCASTPRPAEYTGELFFGEGSRLTVL.